This entry describes one TCR beta chain. MiXCR, applied by TCRdb to the 5' RACE reads, yields one record per CDR3 protein. The sample includes over 300,000 distinct CDR3 sequences, roughly 4.3% of them seen just once. These data belong to a study of T cells after yellow fever vaccination. This TCR came from a man between 18 and 29 years old who received the YFV17D yellow fever vaccine. The sequencing used PBMCs, collected 5 days after the yellow fever booster vaccination.

CDR3 nucleotide sequence: TGTGCCAGCAGTGATTTTGAGCAGTTCTTC. It specifies CASSDFEQFF. The gene calls are TRBV2 and TRBJ2-1; D is unclear. V lost 3 bases to trimming and J lost 9 bases, with 3 bases between them. Germline CDR1 is SNHLY and CDR2 is FYNNEI. This CDR3 region has 10 residues.